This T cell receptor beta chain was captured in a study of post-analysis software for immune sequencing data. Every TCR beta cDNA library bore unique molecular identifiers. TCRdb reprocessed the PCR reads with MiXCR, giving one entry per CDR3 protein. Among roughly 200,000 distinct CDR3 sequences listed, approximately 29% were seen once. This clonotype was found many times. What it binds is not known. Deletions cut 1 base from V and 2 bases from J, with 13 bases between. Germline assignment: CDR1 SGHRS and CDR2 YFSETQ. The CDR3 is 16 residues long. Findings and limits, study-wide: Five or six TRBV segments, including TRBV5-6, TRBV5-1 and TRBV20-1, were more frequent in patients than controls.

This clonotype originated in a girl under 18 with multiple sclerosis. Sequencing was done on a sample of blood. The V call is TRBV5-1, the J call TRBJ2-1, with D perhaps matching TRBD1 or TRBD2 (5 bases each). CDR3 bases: TGCGCCAGCAGCTTGAGGGACCCGAGAGCCTACAATGAGCAGTTCTTC. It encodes CASSLRDPRAYNEQFF.